The 17 T cell receptor beta chains reported below all come from one sample, sequenced in a study of early T cells in non-severe SARS-CoV-2 infection. TCRdb redid the calling of the 5' RACE reads with MiXCR, one entry per CDR3 protein. The sample lists 68,000 or so distinct CDR3 sequences; roughly 10% were seen once. Sequencing was carried out using whole blood. All receptors come from an adult who was a healthcare worker with PCR-confirmed SARS-CoV-2 infection or an uninfected control (not recorded which).

The chain employs TRBV7-2 and TRBJ2-7; the match to TRBD2 covers 7 bases. The CDR3 spans 15 residues. The germline CDR1 and CDR2 sequences are SGHTA and FQGNSA. V shed 4 bases and J 2 bases; nucleotides not matched to a gene: 8. The CDR3 DNA reads TGTGCCAGCAGCTCATGGGGACTACCTACCTACGAGCAGTACTTC. Protein product: CASSSWGLPTYEQYF.

This clonotype was observed at least ten times. This chain uses TRBV20-1 with TRBJ1-6; no clear D. Trimming left V 6 bases short and J 7 bases short, with 13 bases between. Germline values: CDR1 DFQATT, CDR2 SNEGSKA (reference sequence). The CDR3 covers 13 residues. The CDR3 region is CSAPEVINSPLHF. The CDR3 nucleotides read TGCAGTGCGCCGGAGGTGATCAATTCACCCCTCCACTTT.

The rearrangement joins TRBV28 to TRBJ1-2; the D gene is possibly TRBD1 (5 bases). Germline-derived CDR1 and CDR2 are MDHEN and SYDVKM. With 5 bases removed from V and 4 bases from J, the gap between germline ends came to 8 bases. The CDR3 loop spans 12 amino acids. The chain's CDR3 is CASSVTGYGYTF. As DNA, the CDR3 is TGTGCCAGCAGTGTAACAGGCTATGGCTACACCTTC.

The chain is built from TRBV12-3 or TRBV12-4 and TRBJ1-4, with D tentatively TRBD1 (5 bases). The CDR3 loop spans 13 amino acids. V was shortened by 7 bases and J by 9 bases, with 15 bases between the two germline ends. CDR3 nucleotides: TGTGCCAGCACCTCCGGGACGAATAAAAAACTGTTTTTT. Translated: CASTSGTNKKLFF.

This CDR3 is CASSQNDYNEQFF. DNA for the CDR3: TGTGCCAGCAGCCAAAATGACTACAATGAGCAGTTCTTC. The rearrangement links TRBV4-2 to TRBJ2-1; no reliable D call. The CDR3 loop spans 13 amino acids. The germline V gene has CDR1 LGHNA and CDR2 YNFKEQ. The V and J ends lost 2 bases and 3 bases respectively, with 5 bases between them.

This chain joins TRBV5-1 and TRBJ1-4, with TRBD1 matching over 7 bases. This CDR3 contains 14 residues. Looked up from germline, CDR1 is SGHRS and CDR2 is YFSETQ. V was clipped by 2 bases and J by 6 bases; unmatched bases: 4. The CDR3 loop reads CASSLRDSDEKLFF. The DNA of the CDR3 is TGCGCCAGCAGCTTAAGGGACAGCGATGAAAAACTGTTTTTT.

This clonotype has only a few counts. The chain has TRBV28 and TRBJ2-3, with 7 bases aligning to TRBD2. Germline V gene data show CDR1 as MDHEN and CDR2 as SYDVKM. Germline trimming cut 6 bases from V and 3 bases from J; bases unmatched to any gene: 9. This CDR3 comprises 15 residues. CDR3 DNA sequence: TGTGCCAGCAGCCCCCGGGACTATTATACAGATACGCAGTATTTT. Translating gives CASSPRDYYTDTQYF.

This clonotype is categorized as medium-sized. This rearrangement joins TRBV19 to TRBJ2-5, with 14 positions matching TRBD2. From germline, CDR1 is LNHDA and CDR2 SQIVND (reference sequence). There are 15 residues in the CDR3. Trimming cost V 4 bases and J 4 bases; bases outside gene matches: 2. The CDR3 DNA reads TGTGCCAGTAGTAGGGGGACTAGCGGGAGAGAGACCCAGTACTTC. Translation: CASSRGTSGRETQYF.

This clonotype was observed a single time. One junction end does not reproduce the germline sequence, and a read error may be involved. The rearrangement uses TRBV6-1 and TRBJ2-5, with D perhaps matching TRBD2 (6 bases). The CDR3 is 16 residues long. Germline CDR1 and CDR2: MNHNS and SASEGT. The CDR3 nucleotides read TGTGCCAGCGGGTTCCTCGTGGGAGGTGGGCAAGAGACTCAGTACTTC. Translation: CASGFLVGGGQETQYF.

This clonotype was detected many times. The chain couples TRBV28 to TRBJ2-3; 14 bases fit TRBD2. V shed 6 bases and J 1 base; nucleotides not matched to a gene: 6. There are 17 residues in the CDR3. The germline gives CDR1 MDHEN, CDR2 SYDVKM. CDR3 in DNA: TGTGCCAGCAGAACCGGACTAGCGGGGGGACGCACAGATACGCAGTATTTT. Protein: CASRTGLAGGRTDTQYF.

CDR3 nucleotide sequence: TGCAGTGCTACAAGACAGGGAGGCTACACCTTC. It yields the protein CSATRQGGYTF. The chain links TRBV20-1 to TRBJ1-2, with 7 bases identical to TRBD1. Trimming took 4 bases from V and 8 from J; bases not matched to a gene: 4. Germline CDR1 is DFQATT and CDR2 is SNEGSKA (reference sequence). This CDR3 is built from 11 residues.

This clonotype has more than one count but fewer than ten. This sequence joins TRBV7-9 and TRBJ1-2, with a tentative D call TRBD1 (6 bases). Trimming removed 5 bases at V and 8 bases at J, with 21 bases between. This CDR3 region has 15 residues. CDR1 SEHNR and CDR2 FQNEAQ come from the germline V gene (reference sequence). The CDR3 DNA reads TGTGCCAGCAGCCTCATAGGGGGTTCCTCCCGCGGCTACACCTTC. It codes for CASSLIGGSSRGYTF.

V and J are TRBV6-2 or TRBV6-3 and TRBJ1-2, with TRBD1 matching over 9 bases. This CDR3 is built from 13 residues. The germline V gene encodes CDR1 MNHEY and CDR2 SVGEGT. V trimming: 5 bases; J trimming: 9 bases; junction bases outside the gene matches: 7. The CDR3, as DNA: TGTGCCAGCAGTCAACAGGGGGCGCGTAGCTACACCTTC. Its protein product is CASSQQGARSYTF.

J is TRBJ2-1 and V is TRBV20-1; unclear D gene. Trimming took 3 bases from V and 6 from J, leaving 18 bases between them. The CDR3 consists of 15 residues. Germline lookup yields CDR1 DFQATT and CDR2 SNEGSKA (reference sequence). The CDR3 loop is CSASRPVELPNEQFF. CDR3 nucleotides: TGCAGTGCTAGTAGACCCGTAGAACTTCCCAATGAGCAGTTCTTC.

This clonotype was observed many times. The genes are TRBV5-4 and TRBJ1-1, with TRBD1 identical over 9 bases. This CDR3 is built from 17 residues. Germline loops: CDR1 SGHNT, CDR2 YYREEE (reference sequence). The trim removed 0 bases at V and 1 base at J, leaving 7 bases unmatched. The CDR3 loop is CASSLGGHRGRNTEAFF. The CDR3, as DNA: TGTGCCAGCAGCTTGGGTGGCCACAGGGGGCGGAACACTGAAGCTTTCTTT.

Many counts were recorded for this clonotype. V is TRBV12-5 and J is TRBJ2-5; the match to TRBD1 covers 7 bases. Germline CDR1 reads LGHNT; CDR2 reads FRNRAP. The CDR3 loop spans 12 amino acids. The J segment lost 5 bases and the V segment lost 7 bases, leaving 4 bases of the junction unmatched. DNA for the CDR3: TGTGCTAGTGCCTCGACAGGGGAGACCCAGTACTTC. Amino acid sequence: CASASTGETQYF.

This chain uses TRBV5-1 with TRBJ1-3, with D maybe TRBD1 (5 bases). CDR3 length: 14 amino acids. V was pared by 0 bases and J by 3 bases, with 7 bases between. From germline, CDR1 is SGHRS and CDR2 YFSETQ. The CDR3 is CASSLGGVGNTIYF. The CDR3, as DNA: TGCGCCAGCAGCTTGGGGGGCGTTGGAAACACCATATATTTT.